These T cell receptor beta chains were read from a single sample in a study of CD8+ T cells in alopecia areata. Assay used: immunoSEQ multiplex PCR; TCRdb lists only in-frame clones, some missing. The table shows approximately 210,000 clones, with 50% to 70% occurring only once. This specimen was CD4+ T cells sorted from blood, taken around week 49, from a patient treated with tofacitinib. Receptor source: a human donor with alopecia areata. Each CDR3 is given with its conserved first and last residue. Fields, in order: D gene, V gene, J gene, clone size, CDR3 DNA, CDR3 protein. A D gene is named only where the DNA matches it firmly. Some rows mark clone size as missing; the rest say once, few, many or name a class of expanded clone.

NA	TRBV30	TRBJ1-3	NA	TGTGCCTGGAGTGTTCGGACTGATCATTTATATTTT	CAWSVRTDHLYF
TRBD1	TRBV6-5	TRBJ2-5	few	TGTGCCAGCAGAAACTCGGGACAGCAAGAGACCCAGTACTTC	CASRNSGQQETQYF
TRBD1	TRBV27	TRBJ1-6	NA	TGTGCCAGCAGATATCTGGACAGGGAGAATTCACCCCTCCACTTT	CASRYLDRENSPLHF
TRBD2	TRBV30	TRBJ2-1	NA	TGTGCCTGGACCCCAAGGACTAGCGGGGGGACCGAGCAGTTCTTC	CAWTPRTSGGTEQFF
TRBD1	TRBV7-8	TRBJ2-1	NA	TGTGCCAGCAGCTCACAGGGGACCCTCAATGAGCAGTTCTTC	CASSSQGTLNEQFF
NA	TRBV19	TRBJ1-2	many	TGTGCCAGTAGTATCCTCGGTTATGGCTACACCTTC	CASSILGYGYTF
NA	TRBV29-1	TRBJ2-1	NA	TGCAGCGCCAGGACGGGAGACAATGAGCAGTTCTTC	CSARTGDNEQFF
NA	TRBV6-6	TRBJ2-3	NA	TGTGCCACGGGGCCGTTAGAGAGAGATACGCAGTATTTT	CATGPLERDTQYF
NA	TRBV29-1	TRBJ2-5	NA	TGCAGCGTTGAATTAGGGGGGCGGCAGACCCAGTACTTC	CSVELGGRQTQYF
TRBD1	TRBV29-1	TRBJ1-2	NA	TGCAGCGTTGAGGGGACAGGGAGTTATGGCTACACCTTC	CSVEGTGSYGYTF
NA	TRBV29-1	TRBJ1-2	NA	TGCAGCGTTGAAGTTCCAGCCGTCACTTGGAACTATGGCTACACCTTC	CSVEVPAVTWNYGYTF
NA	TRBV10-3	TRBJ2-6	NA	TGTGCCAGCTTCCTGGGGGGACTGCACTCTGGGGCCAACGTCCTGACTTTC	CASFLGGLHSGANVLTF
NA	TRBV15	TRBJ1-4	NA	TGTGCCGCGGCCTACGCAATCGGAACTAATGAAAAACTGTTTTTT	CAAAYAIGTNEKLFF
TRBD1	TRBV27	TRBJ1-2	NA	TGTGCCAGCAGTTCGACAGGGGCCCTAGGCTACACCTTC	CASSSTGALGYTF
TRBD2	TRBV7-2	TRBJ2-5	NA	TGTGCCAGCAGCTTAGAGGGGACTAGCGGGGGTCAAGAGACCCAGTACTTC	CASSLEGTSGGQETQYF
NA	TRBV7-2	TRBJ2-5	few	TGTGCCAGCAGCGCAAGGGGTGCCCAGTACTTC	CASSARGAQYF
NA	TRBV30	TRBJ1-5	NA	TGTGCCTGGAGTGTATCGGAGAATCAGCCCCAGCATTTT	CAWSVSENQPQHF
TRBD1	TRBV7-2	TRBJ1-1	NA	TGTGCCAGCACCAGGGGGGGAGGGGCGACTGAAGCTTTCTTT	CASTRGGGATEAFF
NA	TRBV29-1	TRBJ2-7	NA	TGCAGCGTTACCAAGGGGATTTCCTCCTACGAGCAGTACTTC	CSVTKGISSYEQYF
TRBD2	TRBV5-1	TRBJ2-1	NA	TGCGCCAGCAGCTGGGGACTAGTCTCGAGCTACAATGAGCAGTTCTTC	CASSWGLVSSYNEQFF
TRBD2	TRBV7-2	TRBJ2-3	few	TGTGCCAGCAGCATACGATTCGGGGGGAGAGATACGCAGTATTTT	CASSIRFGGRDTQYF
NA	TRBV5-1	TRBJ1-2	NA	TGCGCCAGCAGCTTGGACGGCCGGTCAAACTATGGCTACACCTTC	CASSLDGRSNYGYTF
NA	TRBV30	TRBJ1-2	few	TGTGCCTGGAGTGTAAGGCGGAACTATGGCTACACCTTC	CAWSVRRNYGYTF
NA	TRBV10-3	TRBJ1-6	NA	TGTGCCAGCAGTGCCCCGGGAGTATATTCACCCCTCCACTTT	CASSAPGVYSPLHF
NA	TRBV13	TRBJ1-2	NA	TGTGCCAGCAGCTCGTCATGGGACCTTAACTATGGCTACACCTTC	CASSSSWDLNYGYTF
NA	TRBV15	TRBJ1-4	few	TGTGCCACCAGGACAGGACCTAATGAAAAACTGTTTTTT	CATRTGPNEKLFF
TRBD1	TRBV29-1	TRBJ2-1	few	TGCAGCGTCGATACAGGGGGCGCGACTAATGAGCAGTTCTTC	CSVDTGGATNEQFF
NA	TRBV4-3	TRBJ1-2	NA	TGCGCCAGCAGCCGAGTAGATCTTCGAGGGGGCTACACCTTC	CASSRVDLRGGYTF
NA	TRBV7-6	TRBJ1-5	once	TGTGCCAGCAGCTTAGGGTCAAGGGATGGTCAGCCCCAGCATTTT	CASSLGSRDGQPQHF
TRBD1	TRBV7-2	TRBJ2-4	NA	TGTGCCAGCAGCACGGGGACAGGGGGTAAAAACATTCAGTACTTC	CASSTGTGGKNIQYF
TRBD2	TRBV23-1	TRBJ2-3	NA	TGCGCCAGCAGTCAATCAAGACTAGCGGGGGGACCGAAAGATACGCAGTATTTT	CASSQSRLAGGPKDTQYF
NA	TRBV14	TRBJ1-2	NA	TGTGCCAGCAGCCAAGCACAGCTGGGGGGCTACACCTTC	CASSQAQLGGYTF
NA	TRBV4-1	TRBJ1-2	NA	TGCGCCAGCAGCCAAGGTTCAGTGGCCTACCCCTATGGCTACACCTTC	CASSQGSVAYPYGYTF
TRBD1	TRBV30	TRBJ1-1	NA	TGTGCCTGGATCAGGACAGGGAACACTGAAGCTTTCTTT	CAWIRTGNTEAFF
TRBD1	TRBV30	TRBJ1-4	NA	TGTGCCTTGGACAGGAAGGAGGGTGCCGAAAAACTGTTTTTT	CALDRKEGAEKLFF
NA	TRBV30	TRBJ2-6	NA	TGTGCCTGGACAAGTGGCGGGGCCAACGTCCTGACTTTC	CAWTSGGANVLTF
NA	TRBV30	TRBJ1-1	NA	TGTGCCTGGAGTAGGGACATGAACACTGAAGCTTTCTTT	CAWSRDMNTEAFF
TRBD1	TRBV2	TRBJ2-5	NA	TGTGCCAGCAGTCGGGACAGACAAGAGACCCAGTACTTC	CASSRDRQETQYF
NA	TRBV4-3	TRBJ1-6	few	TGCGCCAGCAGCCAAGATCTCAGGATTTCACCCCTCCACTTT	CASSQDLRISPLHF
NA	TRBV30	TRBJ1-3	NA	TGTGCCCTCGGCGAATGGAGGGGAGGAAACACCATATATTTT	CALGEWRGGNTIYF
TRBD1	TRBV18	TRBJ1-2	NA	TGTGCCAGCTCACCCCGCGGACAGGGGGCGGATGGCTACACCTTC	CASSPRGQGADGYTF
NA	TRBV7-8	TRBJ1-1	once	TGTGCCAGCAGCTTAGTTCGGGGAAGAGCTTTCTTT	CASSLVRGRAFF
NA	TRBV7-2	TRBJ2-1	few	TGTGCCAGCAGCTTAGTCACTTTTGAGCAGTTCTTC	CASSLVTFEQFF
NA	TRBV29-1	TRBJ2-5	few	TGCAGCGGGGCCCATACCCAAGAGACCCAGTACTTC	CSGAHTQETQYF
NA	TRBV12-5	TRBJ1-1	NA	TGTGCTAGTGGTCACGGCGGGGAGGGTGAAGCTTTCTTT	CASGHGGEGEAFF
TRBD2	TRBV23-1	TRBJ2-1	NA	TGCGCCAGCAGCCCCCGGAGGGGCGGGGGGCCCTACAATGAGCAGTTCTTC	CASSPRRGGGPYNEQFF
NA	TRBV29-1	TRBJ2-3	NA	TGCAGCGTTCCCCTTGCAGATACGCAGTATTTT	CSVPLADTQYF
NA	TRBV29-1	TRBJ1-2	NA	TGCAGCGTTGAAAACAGGGACGGCTACACCTTC	CSVENRDGYTF
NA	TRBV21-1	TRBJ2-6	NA	TGTGCCAGCAGCAGGAAGTCCGGGGCCAACGTCCTGACTTTC	CASSRKSGANVLTF
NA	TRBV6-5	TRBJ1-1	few	TGTGCCAGCAGTTACTCGAGGGATAACACTGAAGCTTTCTTT	CASSYSRDNTEAFF
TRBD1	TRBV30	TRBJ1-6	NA	TGTGCCTGGACCCCTGGGACAGCGAATTCACCCCTCCACTTT	CAWTPGTANSPLHF
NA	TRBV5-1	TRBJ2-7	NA	TGCGCCAGCAGCCTCGACAACTACGAGCAGTACTTC	CASSLDNYEQYF
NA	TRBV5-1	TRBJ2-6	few	TGCGCCAGCAGCTTGTTGGCGGGCGCTGGGGCCAACGTCCTGACTTTC	CASSLLAGAGANVLTF
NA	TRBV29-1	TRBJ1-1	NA	TGCAGCGTCATACCGGATTCCCGGAGGACTGAAGCTTTCTTT	CSVIPDSRRTEAFF
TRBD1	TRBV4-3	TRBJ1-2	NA	TGCGCCAGCAGCCAAGTAGCACAGGGGACCTATGGCTACACCTTC	CASSQVAQGTYGYTF
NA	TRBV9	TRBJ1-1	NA	TGTGCCAGCAGCGTAGCTAGGGATCGCACTGAAGCTTTCTTT	CASSVARDRTEAFF